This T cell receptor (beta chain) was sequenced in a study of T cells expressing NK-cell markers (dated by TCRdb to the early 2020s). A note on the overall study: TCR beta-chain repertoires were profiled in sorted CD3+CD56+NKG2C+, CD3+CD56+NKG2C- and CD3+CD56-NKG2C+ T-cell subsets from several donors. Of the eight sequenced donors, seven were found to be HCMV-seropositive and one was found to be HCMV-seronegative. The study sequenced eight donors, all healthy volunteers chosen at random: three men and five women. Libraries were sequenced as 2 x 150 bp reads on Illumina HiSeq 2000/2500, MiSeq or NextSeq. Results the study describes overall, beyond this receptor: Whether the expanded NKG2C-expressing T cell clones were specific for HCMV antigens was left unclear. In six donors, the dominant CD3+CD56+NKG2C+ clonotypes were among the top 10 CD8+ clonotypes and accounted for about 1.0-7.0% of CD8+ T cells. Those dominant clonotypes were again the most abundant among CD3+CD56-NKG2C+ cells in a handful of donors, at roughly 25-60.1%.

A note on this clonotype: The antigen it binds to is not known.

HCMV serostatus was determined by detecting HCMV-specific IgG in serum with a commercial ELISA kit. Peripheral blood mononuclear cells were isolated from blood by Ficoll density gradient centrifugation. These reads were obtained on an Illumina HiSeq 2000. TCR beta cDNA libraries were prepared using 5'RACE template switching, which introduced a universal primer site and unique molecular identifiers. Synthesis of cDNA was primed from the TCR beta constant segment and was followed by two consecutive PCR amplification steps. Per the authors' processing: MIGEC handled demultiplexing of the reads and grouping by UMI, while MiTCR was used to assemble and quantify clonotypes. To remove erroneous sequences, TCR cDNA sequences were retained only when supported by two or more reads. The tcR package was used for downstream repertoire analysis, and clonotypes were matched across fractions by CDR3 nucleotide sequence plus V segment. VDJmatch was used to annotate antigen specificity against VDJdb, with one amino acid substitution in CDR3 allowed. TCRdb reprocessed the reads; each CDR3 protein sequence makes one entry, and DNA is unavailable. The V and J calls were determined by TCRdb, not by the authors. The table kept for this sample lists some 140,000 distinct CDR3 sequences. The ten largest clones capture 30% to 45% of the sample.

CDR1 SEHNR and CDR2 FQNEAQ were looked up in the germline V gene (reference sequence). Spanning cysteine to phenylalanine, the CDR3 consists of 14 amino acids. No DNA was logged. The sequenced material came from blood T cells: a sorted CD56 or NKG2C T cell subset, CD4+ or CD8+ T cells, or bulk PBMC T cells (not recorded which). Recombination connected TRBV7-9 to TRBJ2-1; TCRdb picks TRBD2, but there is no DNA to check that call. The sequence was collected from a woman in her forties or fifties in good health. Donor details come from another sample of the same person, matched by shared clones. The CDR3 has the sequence CASSLPRAPNEQFF.